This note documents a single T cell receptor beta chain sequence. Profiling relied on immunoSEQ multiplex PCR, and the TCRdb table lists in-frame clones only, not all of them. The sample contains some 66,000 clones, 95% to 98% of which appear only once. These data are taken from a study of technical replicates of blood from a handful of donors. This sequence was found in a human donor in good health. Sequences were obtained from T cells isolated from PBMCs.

The CDR3 here is CASSLFPRTENYGYTF. In DNA form, the CDR3 reads TGTGCCAGCAGTTTATTCCCTAGGACAGAAAACTATGGCTACACCTTC. The V gene is TRBV27, the J gene TRBJ1-2, with D possibly TRBD1 on 6 matching bases. This CDR3 is 16 amino acids long. CDR1 and CDR2 (germline): MNHEY, SMNVEV (reference sequence). The V gene lost 1 base and the J gene lost 2 bases, with 14 bases spanning the gap.